Below are 26 T cell receptor beta chains sequenced from a single sample in a study of neurological immune-mediated disorders. Time point: longitudinal time-point 2. TCRdb re-called the 5' RACE reads with MiXCR, one entry per CDR3 protein. The table includes 81,000 or so distinct CDR3 sequences, approximately 13% detected once. Sequencing was done on a sample of PBMCs. The receptors come from a female donor with HTLV-1-associated myelopathy (HAM/TSP).

This clonotype was counted many times. The CDR3 region is CASSLQSSRSGDYGYTF. The CDR3 region has the DNA TGTGCCAGCAGCTTACAATCGTCACGTTCCGGAGACTATGGCTACACCTTC. The chain joins TRBV7-2 to TRBJ1-2, with no clear D. V was trimmed by 2 bases and J by 3 bases, leaving 19 bases between them. The CDR3 runs to 17 residues. Per germline, CDR1 SGHTA and CDR2 FQGNSA. Variable domain in full (rest from reference TRBV7-2 and TRBJ1-2): GAGVSQSPSNKVTEKGKDVELRCDPISGHTALYWYRQSLGQGLEFLIYFQGNSAPDKSGLPSDRFSAERTGGSVSTLTIQRTQQEDSAVYLCASSLQSSRSGDYGYTFGSGTRLTVV.

There are many counts of this clonotype. The chain has TRBV20-1 and TRBJ2-2; 7 bases are a match to TRBD2. This CDR3 has 15 residues. The V gene's germline CDR1 is DFQATT and CDR2 SNEGSKA (reference sequence). V lost 0 bases, J lost 5 bases, and 6 bases stayed unmatched. CDR3 nucleotide sequence: TGCAGTGCTAGAGATGGGAGGGGATTGACCGGGGAGCTGTTTTTT. It codes for CSARDGRGLTGELFF.

The table lists this clonotype with many counts. The V gene is TRBV11-2, the J gene TRBJ2-7; D call uncertain. Germline V gene data show CDR1 as SGHAT and CDR2 as FQNNGV. Trimming removed 4 bases at V and 2 bases at J, with 12 bases between. This CDR3 has 14 amino acids. CDR3 nucleotide sequence: TGTGCCAGCAGCTCCCTCCATAGGGCCTACGAGCAGTACTTC. It encodes CASSSLHRAYEQYF.

This clonotype was recorded many times. V and J are TRBV5-1 and TRBJ2-7, with a possible D match to TRBD1 (6 bases). The germline V and J ends were trimmed by 6 bases and 0 bases, with 19 bases remaining between them. This CDR3 region has 16 residues. CDR1 SGHRS and CDR2 YFSETQ come from the germline V gene. CDR3 nucleotides: TGCGCCAGCATGGGGGCATCTGGGGCAAGCTCCTACGAGCAGTACTTC. It is translated as CASMGASGASSYEQYF.

This clonotype was counted ten times or more. The J gene is TRBJ1-2, the V gene TRBV5-1; 7 bases agree with TRBD1. The germline V gene has CDR1 SGHRS and CDR2 YFSETQ. CDR3 length: 14 amino acids. Losses at the gene ends were 2 bases for V and 2 bases for J; bases not matched to a gene: 3. For the CDR3, the DNA is TGCGCCAGCAGCTTAGAGACAGGGAACTATGGCTACACCTTC. Amino acids: CASSLETGNYGYTF.

There are many counts of this clonotype. The V and J genes are TRBV10-3 and TRBJ2-1; 9 positions match TRBD1. Unmatched junction bases numbered 6, after V lost 11 bases and J lost 7 bases. The CDR3 runs 12 residues. In germline, CDR1 is ENHRY, CDR2 SYGVKD. CDR3 bases: TGTGCCTCCGGACAGGGGTGGAATGAGCAGTTCTTC. This encodes CASGQGWNEQFF.

This clonotype has ten or more counts. V and J are TRBV5-5 and TRBJ2-4, with 8 nucleotides matching TRBD2. Trimming took 3 bases from V and 6 from J; bases not matched to a gene: 8. The CDR3 has 15 amino acids. Germline V CDR1 and CDR2: SGHKS, YYEKEE (reference sequence). The CDR3 nucleotides are TGTGCCAGCAGCTCGATCCGGGGGGGAGGAAACATTCAGTACTTC. This gives the protein CASSSIRGGGNIQYF. Variable domain in full (rest from reference TRBV5-5 and TRBJ2-4): DAGVTQSPTHLIKTRGQQVTLRCSPISGHKSVSWYQQVLGQGPQFIFQYYEKEERGRGNFPDRFSARQFPNYSSELNVNALLLGDSALYLCASSSIRGGGNIQYFGAGTRLSVL.

This CDR3 reads CASRDRWLSYEQYF. CDR3 DNA sequence: TGTGCCAGCAGGGACAGGTGGTTGAGTTACGAGCAGTACTTC. This rearrangement joins TRBV12-3 or TRBV12-4 to TRBJ2-7; 7 bases are shared with TRBD1. The CDR3 totals 14 residues. V shed 6 bases and J 4 bases; nucleotides not matched to a gene: 9.

The chain couples TRBV5-1 to TRBJ2-2; 9 bases fit TRBD1. The CDR3 totals 16 residues. V gave up 4 bases and J gave up 3 bases; unmatched junction bases: 7. Looked up from germline, CDR1 is SGHRS and CDR2 is YFSETQ. The CDR3 DNA reads as TGCGCCAGCAGCATAAACAGGGGGCCGGACACCGGGGAGCTGTTTTTT. Translated: CASSINRGPDTGELFF.

This clonotype has ten or more counts. This rearrangement joins TRBV5-1 to TRBJ1-6; D is possibly TRBD1 (6 bases). The germline V gene encodes CDR1 SGHRS and CDR2 YFSETQ. Trimming took off 3 bases at V and 7 bases at J, with 17 bases between the two ends. This CDR3 region has 16 residues. The CDR3 is CASSSQYAGENSPLHF. In DNA form, the CDR3 reads TGCGCCAGCAGCTCTCAATATGCAGGGGAGAATTCACCCCTCCACTTT.

This clonotype was seen at least ten times. V is TRBV5-1 and J is TRBJ1-1, with 7 bases identical to TRBD1. Germline CDR1 and CDR2: SGHRS and YFSETQ. With V trimmed by 5 bases and J by 4 bases, 11 bases remained unmatched. The CDR3 is 15 amino acids. The CDR3 sequence: CASSPYRGWSTEAFF. The CDR3 DNA sequence: TGCGCCAGCAGTCCCTACAGGGGATGGAGCACTGAAGCTTTCTTT.

On this clonotype itself: A read error may explain this, as a much larger clone is one base away. The chain recombines TRBV5-6 with TRBJ1-5, with 9 positions matching TRBD1. V was clipped by 0 bases and J by 3 bases; unmatched bases: 4. From germline, CDR1 is SGHDT and CDR2 YYEEEE. The length of the CDR3 is 16 residues. CDR3 region: CASSLGGTGNNQPQHF. The CDR3 DNA sequence: TGTGCCAGCAGCTTGGGGGGGACAGGGAACAATCAGCCCCAGCATTTT.

The chain joins TRBV27 to TRBJ1-1, with D hard to call. Germline CDR1 MNHEY, CDR2 SMNVEV (reference sequence). The CDR3 covers 15 residues. The V and J ends lost 0 bases and 1 base respectively, with 9 bases between them. CDR3 protein: CASSLSAWENTEAFF. The CDR3, as DNA: TGTGCCAGCAGTTTATCGGCATGGGAGAACACTGAAGCTTTCTTT.

At least ten counts were recorded for this clonotype. CDR3 in amino acids: CASSPAATRGGNNYGYTF. The DNA for the CDR3 is TGTGCCAGCAGCCCGGCGGCCACCCGAGGGGGCAACAACTATGGCTACACCTTC. The V call is TRBV12-3 or TRBV12-4, the J call TRBJ1-2; 7 nucleotides agree with TRBD1. V lost 6 bases to trimming and J lost 2 bases; unmatched junction nucleotides: 18. The CDR3 spans 18 residues.

Many counts were recorded for this clonotype. The chain is built from TRBV25-1 and TRBJ2-2, with D possibly called TRBD1 or TRBD2 (5 bases each). CDR1 MGHDK and CDR2 SYGVNS come from the germline V gene. The CDR3 spans 16 residues. Trimming stripped 1 base from V and 4 bases from J, with 13 bases between. CDR3 protein: CASSELRGEGTGELFF. In DNA, the CDR3 is TGTGCCAGCAGTGAATTGAGGGGTGAGGGCACCGGGGAGCTGTTTTTT.

The rearrangement links TRBV4-1 to TRBJ2-7, with D possibly TRBD1 on 6 matching bases. The CDR3 has 14 amino acids. V was cut by 4 bases and J by 2 bases, with 12 bases left in between. Germline-derived CDR1 and CDR2 are MGHRA and YSYEKL. The CDR3 nucleotides read TGCGCCAGCAGCCCCGATGGACAGCCCTACGAGCAGTACTTC. Its protein is CASSPDGQPYEQYF.

This clonotype occurred many times. The J gene is TRBJ2-2, the V gene TRBV5-1; no clear D. With 0 bases removed from V and 1 base from J, the gap between germline ends came to 10 bases. CDR1 and CDR2 (germline): SGHRS, YFSETQ. The CDR3 covers 16 residues. CDR3 loop: CASSLETLGNTGELFF. The CDR3 bases are TGCGCCAGCAGCTTGGAGACACTGGGGAACACCGGGGAGCTGTTTTTT.

This clonotype was detected only a few times. A read error may explain this, as a much larger clone is one base away. The chain uses TRBV5-1 and TRBJ2-1, with D uncertain. The CDR3 totals 16 residues. Deletions cut 5 bases from V and 6 bases from J, with 21 bases between. CDR1 and CDR2 (germline): SGHRS, YFSETQ. The CDR3 nucleotides read TGCGCCAGCAGTGGGTTAGCTGGCCCCGGCTCCAATGAGCAGTTCTTC. Protein sequence: CASSGLAGPGSNEQFF. Full variable domain (outside the CDR3, taken from reference TRBV5-1 and TRBJ2-1): KAGVTQTPRYLIKTRGQQVTLSCSPISGHRSVSWYQQTPGQGLQFLFEYFSETQRNKGNFPGRFSGRQFSNSRSEMNVSTLELGDSALYLCASSGLAGPGSNEQFFGPGTRLTVL.

In this sample, this clonotype turned up many times. The DNA for the CDR3 is TGCAGTGCTAGGTTGGCGGGGTCGAATACGCAGTATTTT. It yields the protein CSARLAGSNTQYF. This rearrangement joins TRBV20-1 to TRBJ2-3, with D tentatively TRBD2 (6 bases). CDR1 is DFQATT and CDR2 is SNEGSKA in the germline V gene (reference sequence). This CDR3 is built from 13 residues. The ends were cut back, 3 bases at V and 7 bases at J, with 14 bases in the middle.

On this clonotype: A much larger clonotype is one base distant, so this may be a read error. The genes are TRBV20-1 and TRBJ2-7; TRBD2 aligns across 10 bases. Losses at the gene ends were 8 bases for V and 6 bases for J; bases not matched to a gene: 10. The CDR3 runs to 13 residues. Germline V gives CDR1 DFQATT, CDR2 SNEGSKA (reference sequence). This CDR3 is CSPKSGGAVEQYF. The CDR3 DNA is TGCAGTCCTAAAAGCGGGGGGGCTGTCGAGCAGTACTTC.

At least ten counts were recorded for this clonotype. The chain links TRBV28 to TRBJ2-2; TRBD1 aligns across 7 bases. Trimming cost V 4 bases and J 5 bases; bases outside gene matches: 16. Germline loops: CDR1 MDHEN, CDR2 SYDVKM. CDR3 length: 18 amino acids. CDR3 loop: CASSSRGKGAPGTGELFF. The CDR3 DNA reads as TGTGCCAGCAGTTCGAGGGGGAAGGGGGCCCCGGGGACCGGGGAGCTGTTTTTT.

This clonotype was recorded at least ten times. The V and J genes are TRBV9 and TRBJ1-6; 7 bases agree with TRBD1. J lost 10 bases, V lost 3 bases, and 4 bases had no gene match. The CDR3 is 13 residues long. Germline V gene lookup returns CDR1 SGDLS and CDR2 YYNGEE. CDR3 sequence reads: CASSAGGDSPLHF. For the CDR3, the DNA is TGTGCCAGCAGCGCAGGGGGTGACTCACCCCTCCACTTT.

In this sample, this clonotype turned up many times. V gene TRBV5-1 combines with J gene TRBJ2-5; D perhaps matches TRBD1 (6 bases). Germline CDR1 and CDR2: SGHRS and YFSETQ. The CDR3 length is 14 residues. Trimming cost V 4 bases and J 1 base, with 11 bases left between them. The CDR3 region is CASSEQGPQETQYF. Written as DNA, the CDR3 is TGCGCCAGCAGCGAACAGGGCCCCCAAGAGACCCAGTACTTC.

This clonotype appeared many times. This chain joins TRBV28 and TRBJ2-6; D may match TRBD1 or TRBD2 (5 bases each). V dropped 7 bases and J dropped 0 bases, with 7 bases sitting between them. CDR1 is MDHEN, CDR2 SYDVKM, per germline. The CDR3 is made up of 14 amino acids. CDR3 nucleotide sequence: TGTGCCAGCACGGGGCTCTCTGGGGCCAACGTCCTGACTTTC. Protein product: CASTGLSGANVLTF.

This clonotype has just a few counts. V and J are TRBV12-3 or TRBV12-4 and TRBJ2-7; D possibly corresponds to TRBD1 (6 bases). The CDR3 totals 16 residues. Trimming pared 3 bases from V and 2 bases from J, leaving 17 bases between. CDR3 sequence: CASSFGHTTGTYEQYF. CDR3 sequence (DNA): TGTGCCAGCAGTTTTGGCCACACAACAGGGACCTACGAGCAGTACTTC.

The chain carries TRBV12-3 or TRBV12-4 and TRBJ2-6; TRBD2 matches at 7 bases. This CDR3 region has 14 residues. V gave up 8 bases and J gave up 1 base; unmatched junction bases: 2. The DNA of the CDR3 is TGTGCCAGCGGGGGGGGATCTGGGGCCAACGTCCTGACTTTC. Translation: CASGGGSGANVLTF.